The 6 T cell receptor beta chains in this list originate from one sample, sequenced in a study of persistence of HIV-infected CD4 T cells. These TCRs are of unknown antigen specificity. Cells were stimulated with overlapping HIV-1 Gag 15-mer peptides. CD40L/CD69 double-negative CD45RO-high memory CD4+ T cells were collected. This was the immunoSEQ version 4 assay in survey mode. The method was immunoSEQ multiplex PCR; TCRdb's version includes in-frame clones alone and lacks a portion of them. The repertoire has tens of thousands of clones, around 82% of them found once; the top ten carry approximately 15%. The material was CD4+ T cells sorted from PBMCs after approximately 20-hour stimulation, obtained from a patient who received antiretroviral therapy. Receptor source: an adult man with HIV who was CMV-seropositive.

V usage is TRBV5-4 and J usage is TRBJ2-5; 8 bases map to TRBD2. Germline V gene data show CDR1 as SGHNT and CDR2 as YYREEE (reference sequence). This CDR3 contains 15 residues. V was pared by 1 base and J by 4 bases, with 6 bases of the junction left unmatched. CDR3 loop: CASSLSGREGETQYF. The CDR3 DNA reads TGTGCCAGCAGCTTGAGTGGTCGGGAGGGAGAGACCCAGTACTTC.

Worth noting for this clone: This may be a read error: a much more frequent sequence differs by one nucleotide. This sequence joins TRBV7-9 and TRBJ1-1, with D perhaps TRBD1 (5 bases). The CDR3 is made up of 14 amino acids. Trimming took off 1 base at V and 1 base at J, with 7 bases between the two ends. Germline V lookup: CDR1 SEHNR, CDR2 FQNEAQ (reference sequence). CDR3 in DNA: TGTGCCAGCAGCTTAGGGGACGGGAACACTGAAGCTTTCTTT. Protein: CASSLGDGNTEAFF.

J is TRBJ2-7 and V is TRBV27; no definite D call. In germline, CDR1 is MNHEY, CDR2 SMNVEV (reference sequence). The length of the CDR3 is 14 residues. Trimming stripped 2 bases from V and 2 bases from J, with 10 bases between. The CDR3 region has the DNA TGTGCCAGCAGTTTAGCAGGTGGTACCTACGAGCAGTACTTC. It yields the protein CASSLAGGTYEQYF.

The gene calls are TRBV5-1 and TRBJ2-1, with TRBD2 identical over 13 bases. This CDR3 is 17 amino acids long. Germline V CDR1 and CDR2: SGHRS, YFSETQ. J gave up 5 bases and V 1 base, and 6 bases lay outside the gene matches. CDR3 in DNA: TGCGCCAGCAGCTTGAGAACTAGCGGGGGGGAGCACAATGAGCAGTTCTTC. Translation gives CASSLRTSGGEHNEQFF.

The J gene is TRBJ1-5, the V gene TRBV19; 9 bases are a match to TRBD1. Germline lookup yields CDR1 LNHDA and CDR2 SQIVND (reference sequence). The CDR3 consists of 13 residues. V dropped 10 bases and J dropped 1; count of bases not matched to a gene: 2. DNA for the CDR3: TGTGCCATCGACAGGGGGAGCAATCAGCCCCAGCATTTT. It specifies CAIDRGSNQPQHF.

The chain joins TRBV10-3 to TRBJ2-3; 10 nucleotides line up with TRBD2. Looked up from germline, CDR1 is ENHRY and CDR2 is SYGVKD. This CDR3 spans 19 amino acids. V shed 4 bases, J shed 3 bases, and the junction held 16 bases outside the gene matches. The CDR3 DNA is TGTGCCATCAGTGTAAGTCTTGGGACTAGCGCGGCCCAGACAGATACGCAGTATTTT. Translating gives CAISVSLGTSAAQTDTQYF.